The present entry profiles one T cell receptor (beta chain) with its context. Its antigen is still unknown. TCRdb keeps only in-frame clones here, not all; method: immunoSEQ multiplex PCR. The sample carries tens of thousands of clones, approximately 80% recorded once. CDR3 length equals 18 residues. Germline CDR1 MGHRA, CDR2 YSYEKL. The V gene end was trimmed by 3 bases and the J gene end by 0 bases; junction bases not matched to a gene: 6. These data are taken from a study of OX40 agonist ivuxolimab in advanced cancers. Study background: Clinicians treated patients with ivuxolimab, an agonistic anti-OX40 (CD134) antibody. Three patients, one with hepatocellular carcinoma and two with cutaneous melanoma, responded partially.

Whole-study findings and limits: Low normalized T-cell clonal expansion was additionally recorded for some nonresponders. Mean expanded clone counts were higher in CD8+ than CD4+ T cells.

The V and J genes are TRBV4-1 and TRBJ2-6; 9 bases line up with TRBD1. The sample was CD4+ or CD8+ T cells sorted from blood, taken in a trial of the OX40 agonist ivuxolimab. The receptor's source is an adult with an advanced solid tumor such as melanoma, head and neck, liver or kidney cancer. This CDR3 reads CASSHSGQGISGANVLTF. CDR3 in DNA: TGCGCCAGCAGCCACTCCGGACAGGGGATCTCTGGGGCCAACGTCCTGACTTTC.